These 14 T cell receptor beta chains were all obtained from the same sample, sequenced in a study of identical twins. Using its own MiXCR run on the 5' RACE reads, TCRdb lists one record per CDR3 protein. The sample holds a few hundred thousand distinct CDR3 sequences, roughly an eighth seen once. These data were likewise used in another study, on yellow fever vaccine responses in identical twins.

The sequenced sample consisted of memory (CD45RO+) T cells sorted from blood. All receptors derive from a woman between 18 and 29 years old in good health.

A note on this clonotype: Given the absence of the conserved phenylalanine or tryptophan at the CDR3 end, a read error is likely. The chain couples TRBV2 to TRBJ2-2, with TRBD1 matching 7 bases. Trimming cost V 6 bases and J 0 bases; bases outside gene matches: 7. Germline V CDR1 and CDR2: SNHLY, FYNNEI. The CDR3 length is 16 residues. The CDR3 protein is CASRLTGTANTGELFY. The CDR3 DNA reads as TGTGCCAGCAGACTTACCGGGACAGCGAACACCGGGGAGCTGTTTTAT.

This clonotype was seen only once. The gene calls are TRBV29-1 and TRBJ2-3, with D possibly being TRBD2 (6 bases). V lost 7 bases and J 4 bases, leaving 27 bases between the germline ends. The CDR3 totals 17 residues. Germline CDR1 and CDR2: SQVTM and ANQGSEA. The CDR3 spells CSAGGSSAQGPSDTQYF. The CDR3 DNA is TGCAGCGCAGGAGGGTCTAGCGCCCAAGGCCCCTCAGATACGCAGTATTTT.

At least ten counts were recorded for this clonotype. V usage is TRBV27 and J usage is TRBJ1-5, with 8 bases matching TRBD1. CDR1 MNHEY and CDR2 SMNVEV come from the germline V gene (reference sequence). The V and J ends lost 5 bases and 6 bases, in that order; junction bases with no gene match: 12. The length of the CDR3 is 16 residues. The CDR3 nucleotides are TGTGCCAGCAGTCCAACGTGGCAGGGGGCTTTTCAGCCCCAGCATTTT. It is translated as CASSPTWQGAFQPQHF.

This clonotype came up many times. The chain links TRBV7-2 to TRBJ2-1; 11 nucleotides align to TRBD2. Germline CDR1 and CDR2: SGHTA and FQGNSA. Unmatched junction bases numbered 2, after V lost 1 base and J lost 9 bases. The CDR3 runs to 14 residues. The CDR3 is CASSLDSGGAEQFF. Written as DNA, the CDR3 is TGTGCCAGCAGCTTAGATAGCGGGGGGGCTGAGCAGTTCTTC.

This clonotype has a handful of counts. The J gene is TRBJ1-6, the V gene TRBV12-3 or TRBV12-4; 7 positions agree with TRBD1. V shed 6 bases, J shed 8 bases, and the junction held 7 bases outside the gene matches. This CDR3 is 14 amino acids long. In DNA, the CDR3 is TGTGCCAGCAGCCTTGGACAGGAATATTCACCCCTCCACTTT. Translated: CASSLGQEYSPLHF.

A few counts support this clonotype. The chain combines TRBV6-4 with TRBJ2-2; D may correspond to TRBD1 or TRBD2 (5 bases each). The CDR3 sequence is 14 residues long. V lost 7 bases and J lost 3, with 12 bases in between. Germline V gene lookup returns CDR1 MRHNA and CDR2 SNTAGT. The CDR3 sequence is CASKVLGDTGELFF. The CDR3, as DNA: TGTGCCAGCAAAGTCTTGGGGGACACCGGGGAGCTGTTTTTT.

This clonotype came up many times. The rearrangement uses TRBV6-2 or TRBV6-3 and TRBJ2-7, with a weak D call TRBD2 (5 bases). The V gene's germline CDR1 is MNHEY and CDR2 SVGEGT. V was cut by 3 bases and J by 2 bases, with 11 bases left in between. This CDR3 comprises 14 residues. CDR3 sequence (DNA): TGTGCCAGCAGTTATCGAGGGCCTACCTACGAGCAGTACTTC. Its protein product is CASSYRGPTYEQYF.

The chain is built from TRBV28 and TRBJ2-2; D might be TRBD1 or TRBD2, each matching 6 bases. The V and J ends lost 8 bases and 4 bases respectively, with 14 bases between them. The CDR3 has 14 amino acids. Germline V gene data show CDR1 as MDHEN and CDR2 as SYDVKM. The CDR3 here is CASRWGASTGELFF. Here the CDR3 DNA reads TGTGCCAGCCGTTGGGGGGCAAGCACCGGGGAGCTGTTTTTT.

The genes are TRBV27 and TRBJ2-3; D gene ambiguous. Germline V lookup: CDR1 MNHEY, CDR2 SMNVEV (reference sequence). This CDR3 has 14 amino acids. Between the trimmed V and J ends, which lost 2 bases and 3 bases, there was a span of 9 bases. CDR3 sequence: CASSLQPKTDTQYF. The DNA of the CDR3 is TGTGCCAGCAGTTTACAACCAAAAACAGATACGCAGTATTTT.

The chain joins TRBV12-3 or TRBV12-4 to TRBJ2-3; the D gene could be TRBD1 or TRBD2 (5 bases each). The CDR3 is made up of 14 amino acids. V dropped 5 bases and J dropped 2 bases, with 11 bases sitting between them. The CDR3 DNA reads as TGTGCCAGCAGTATGGGGGAGATCACAGATACGCAGTATTTT. Residues: CASSMGEITDTQYF.

This clonotype was counted ten times or more. The chain couples TRBV10-2 to TRBJ2-1; TRBD2 matches 7 bases. This CDR3 region has 14 residues. V was clipped by 7 bases and J by 7 bases; unmatched bases: 10. CDR1 and CDR2 (germline): WSHSY, SAAADI. The CDR3 DNA is TGCGCCAGCAAAAGGGCGGGGGAGGTGAATGAGCAGTTCTTC. Amino acids: CASKRAGEVNEQFF.

This chain uses TRBV7-6 with TRBJ2-3; perhaps TRBD2 as D (7 bases). Deletions cut 1 base from V and 0 bases from J, with 14 bases between. Germline CDR1 SGHVS, CDR2 FNYEAQ. CDR3 length equals 17 residues. As DNA, the CDR3 is TGTGCCAGCAGCTTAGTTGGGGGGGGACAAAGCACAGATACGCAGTATTTT. Residues: CASSLVGGGQSTDTQYF. Filled out from reference TRBV7-6 and TRBJ2-3, the complete variable domain reads GAGVSQSPRYKVTKRGQDVALRCDPISGHVSLYWYRQALGQGPEFLTYFNYEAQQDKSGLPNDRFSAERPEGSISTLTIQRTEQRDSAMYRCASSLVGGGQSTDTQYFGPGTRLTVL.

The chain recombines TRBV18 with TRBJ2-2; either TRBD1 or TRBD2 may fit D (5 bases each). The CDR3 sequence is 15 residues long. Germline CDR1 KGHSH, CDR2 LQKENI. V shed 3 bases and J shed 5 bases, with 13 bases lying between them. In DNA, the CDR3 is TGTGCCAGCTCACCGAATCGAGGGGATACCGGGGAGCTGTTTTTT. It encodes CASSPNRGDTGELFF.

This clonotype was observed a handful of times. This rearrangement joins TRBV25-1 to TRBJ2-5; D uncertain. This CDR3 has 16 amino acids. The germline gives CDR1 MGHDK, CDR2 SYGVNS. Trimming pared 3 bases from V and 5 bases from J, leaving 19 bases between. CDR3 amino acids: CASSDRVLTLGETQYF. CDR3 coding DNA: TGTGCCAGCAGTGATCGGGTCCTAACCCTCGGGGAGACCCAGTACTTC.